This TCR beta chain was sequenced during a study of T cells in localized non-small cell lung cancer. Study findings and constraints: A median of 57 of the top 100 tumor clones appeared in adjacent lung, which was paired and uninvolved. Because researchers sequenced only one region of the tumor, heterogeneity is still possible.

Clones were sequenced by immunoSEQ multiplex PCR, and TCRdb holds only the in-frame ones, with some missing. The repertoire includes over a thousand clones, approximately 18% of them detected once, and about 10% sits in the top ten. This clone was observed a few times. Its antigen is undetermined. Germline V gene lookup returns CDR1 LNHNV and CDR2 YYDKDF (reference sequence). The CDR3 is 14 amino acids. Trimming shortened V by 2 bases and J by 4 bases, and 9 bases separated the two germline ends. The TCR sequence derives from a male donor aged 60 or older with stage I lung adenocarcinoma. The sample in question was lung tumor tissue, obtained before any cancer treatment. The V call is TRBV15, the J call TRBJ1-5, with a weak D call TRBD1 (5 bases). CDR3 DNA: TGTGCCACCAGCAGACAGGGAGTTAATCAGCCCCAGCATTTT. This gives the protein CATSRQGVNQPQHF.